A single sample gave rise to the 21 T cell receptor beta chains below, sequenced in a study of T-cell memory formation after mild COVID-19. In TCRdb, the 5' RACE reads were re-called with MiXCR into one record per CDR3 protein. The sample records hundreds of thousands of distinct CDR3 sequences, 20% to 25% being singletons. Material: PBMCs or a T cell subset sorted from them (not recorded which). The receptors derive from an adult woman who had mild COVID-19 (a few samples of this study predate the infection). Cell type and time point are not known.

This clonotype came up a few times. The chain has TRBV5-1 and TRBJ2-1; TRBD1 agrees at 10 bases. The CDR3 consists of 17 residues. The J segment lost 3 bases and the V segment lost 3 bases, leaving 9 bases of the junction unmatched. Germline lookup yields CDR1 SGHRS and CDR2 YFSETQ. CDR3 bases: TGCGCCAGCAGCTACGGATACCGGGACAGGGGCTACAATGAGCAGTTCTTC. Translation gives CASSYGYRDRGYNEQFF.

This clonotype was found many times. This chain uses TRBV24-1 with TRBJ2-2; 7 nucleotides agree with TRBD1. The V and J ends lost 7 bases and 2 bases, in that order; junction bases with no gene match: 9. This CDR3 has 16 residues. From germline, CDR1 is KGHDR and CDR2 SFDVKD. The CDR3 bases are TGTGCCACCAGGTCGACCGGGACAGCAAACACCGGGGAGCTGTTTTTT. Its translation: CATRSTGTANTGELFF.

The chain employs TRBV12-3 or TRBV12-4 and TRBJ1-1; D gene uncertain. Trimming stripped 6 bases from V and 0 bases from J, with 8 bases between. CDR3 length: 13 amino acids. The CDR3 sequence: CASSPVMNTEAFF. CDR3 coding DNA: TGTGCCAGCAGCCCCGTCATGAACACTGAAGCTTTCTTT.

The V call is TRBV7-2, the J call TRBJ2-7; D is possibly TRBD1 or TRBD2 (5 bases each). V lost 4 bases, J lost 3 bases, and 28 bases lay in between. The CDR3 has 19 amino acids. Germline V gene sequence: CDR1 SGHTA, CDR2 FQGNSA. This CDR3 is CASSSSSSIFRGAGYEQYF. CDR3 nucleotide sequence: TGTGCCAGCAGCTCCTCTTCTTCCATCTTCCGGGGCGCGGGCTACGAGCAGTACTTC.

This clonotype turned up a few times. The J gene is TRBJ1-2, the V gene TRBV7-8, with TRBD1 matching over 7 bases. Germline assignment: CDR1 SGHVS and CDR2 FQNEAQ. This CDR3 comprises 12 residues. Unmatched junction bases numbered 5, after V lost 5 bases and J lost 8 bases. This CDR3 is CASSDGTVGYTF. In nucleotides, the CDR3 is TGTGCCAGCAGCGACGGGACAGTAGGCTACACCTTC. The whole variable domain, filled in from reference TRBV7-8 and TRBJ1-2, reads GAGVSQSPRYKVAKRGQDVALRCDPISGHVSLFWYQQALGQGPEFLTYFQNEAQLDKSGLPSDRFFAERPEGSVSTLKIQRTQQEDSAVYLCASSDGTVGYTFGSGTRLTVV.

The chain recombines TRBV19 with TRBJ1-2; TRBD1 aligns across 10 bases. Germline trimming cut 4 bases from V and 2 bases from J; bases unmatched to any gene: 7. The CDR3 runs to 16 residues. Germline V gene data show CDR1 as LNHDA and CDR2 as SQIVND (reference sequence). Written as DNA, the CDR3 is TGTGCCAGTAGTACGACAGGGGGCGCGTCCAACTATGGCTACACCTTC. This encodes CASSTTGGASNYGYTF.

For the CDR3, the DNA is TGTGCCAGCAGCTTAGCACACACAACTAGCGGAGATTACGAGCAGTACTTC. It is translated as CASSLAHTTSGDYEQYF. V gene TRBV7-9 combines with J gene TRBJ2-7, with 8 bases identical to TRBD2. After removal of 0 bases from V and 4 bases from J, the junction contained 11 bases not matched to a gene. Germline assignment: CDR1 SEHNR and CDR2 FQNEAQ (reference sequence). The CDR3 extends over 17 amino acids.

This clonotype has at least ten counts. The CDR3 DNA reads as TGTGCCAGCAGCCTCGGCTCGGGAAACACCGGGGAGCTGTTTTTT. It specifies CASSLGSGNTGELFF. The chain carries TRBV4-2 and TRBJ2-2, with D maybe TRBD2 (5 bases). The CDR3 spans 15 residues. Trimming took 4 bases from V and 2 from J, leaving 11 bases between them. CDR1 is LGHNA, CDR2 YNFKEQ, per germline.

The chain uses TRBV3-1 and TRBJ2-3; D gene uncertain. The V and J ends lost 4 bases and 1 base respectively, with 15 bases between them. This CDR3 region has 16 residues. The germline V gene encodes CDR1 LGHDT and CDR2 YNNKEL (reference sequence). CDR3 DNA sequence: TGTGCCAGCAGCCCACCCGGGTCGAGAGGCACAGATACGCAGTATTTT. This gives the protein CASSPPGSRGTDTQYF.

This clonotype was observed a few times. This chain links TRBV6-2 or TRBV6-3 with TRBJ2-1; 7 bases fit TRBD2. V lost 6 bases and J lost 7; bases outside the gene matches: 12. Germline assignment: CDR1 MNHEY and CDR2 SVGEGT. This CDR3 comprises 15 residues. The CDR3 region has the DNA TGTGCCAGCAGAGCCGAGGGAGGGCAGAGTAATGAGCAGTTCTTC. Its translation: CASRAEGGQSNEQFF.

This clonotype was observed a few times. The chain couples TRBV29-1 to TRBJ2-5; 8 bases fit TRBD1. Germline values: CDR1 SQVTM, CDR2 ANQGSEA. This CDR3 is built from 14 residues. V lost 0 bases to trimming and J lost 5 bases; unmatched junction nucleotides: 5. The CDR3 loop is CSVEDLDRGETQYF. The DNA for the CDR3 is TGCAGCGTTGAAGATCTTGACAGGGGTGAGACCCAGTACTTC.

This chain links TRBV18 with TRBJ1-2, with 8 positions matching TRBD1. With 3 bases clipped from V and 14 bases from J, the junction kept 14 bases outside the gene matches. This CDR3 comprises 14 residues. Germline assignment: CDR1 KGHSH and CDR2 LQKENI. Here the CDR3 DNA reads TGTGCCAGCTCACCTCAAGGACAGGGCTCGCTGGGTACCTTC. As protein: CASSPQGQGSLGTF. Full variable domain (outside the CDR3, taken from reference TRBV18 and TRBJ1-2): NAGVMQNPRHLVRRRGQEARLRCSPMKGHSHVYWYRQLPEEGLKFMVYLQKENIIDESGMPKERFSAEFPKEGPSILRIQQVVRGDSAAYFCASSPQGQGSLGTFGSGTRLTVV.

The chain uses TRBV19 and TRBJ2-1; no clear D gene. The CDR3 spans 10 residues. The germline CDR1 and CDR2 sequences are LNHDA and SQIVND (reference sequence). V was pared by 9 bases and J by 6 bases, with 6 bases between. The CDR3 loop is CARGCNEQFF. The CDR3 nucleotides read TGTGCCAGGGGGTGCAATGAGCAGTTCTTC.

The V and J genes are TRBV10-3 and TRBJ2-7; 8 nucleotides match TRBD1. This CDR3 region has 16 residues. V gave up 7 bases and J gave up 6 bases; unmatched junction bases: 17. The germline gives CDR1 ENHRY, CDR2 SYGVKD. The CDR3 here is CAITASTGEVFREQYF. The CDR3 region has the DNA TGTGCCATCACCGCCTCGACAGGGGAAGTCTTTCGCGAGCAGTACTTC.

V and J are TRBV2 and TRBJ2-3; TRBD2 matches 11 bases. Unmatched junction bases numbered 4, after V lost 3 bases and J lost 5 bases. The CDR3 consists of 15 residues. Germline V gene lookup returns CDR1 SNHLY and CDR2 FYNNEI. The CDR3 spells CASSETSGVGDTQYF. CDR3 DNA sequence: TGTGCCAGCAGTGAGACTAGCGGGGTAGGAGATACGCAGTATTTT.

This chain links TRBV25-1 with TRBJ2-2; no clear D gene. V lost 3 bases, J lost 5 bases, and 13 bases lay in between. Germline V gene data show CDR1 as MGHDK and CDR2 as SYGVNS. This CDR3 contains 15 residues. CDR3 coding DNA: TGTGCCAGCAGTGAGAAGGGCTTGGATACCGGGGAGCTGTTTTTT. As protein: CASSEKGLDTGELFF. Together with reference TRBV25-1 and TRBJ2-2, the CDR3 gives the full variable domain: EADIYQTPRYLVIGTGKKITLECSQTMGHDKMYWYQQDPGMELHLIHYSYGVNSTEKGDLSSESTVSRIRTEHFPLTLESARPSHTSQYLCASSEKGLDTGELFFGEGSRLTVL.

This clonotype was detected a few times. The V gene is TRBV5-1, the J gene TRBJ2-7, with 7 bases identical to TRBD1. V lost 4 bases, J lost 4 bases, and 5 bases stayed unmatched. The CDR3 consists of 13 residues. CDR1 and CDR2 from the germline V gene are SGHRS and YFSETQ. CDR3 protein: CASSRQQGYEQYF. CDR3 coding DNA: TGCGCCAGCAGCCGGCAACAGGGGTACGAGCAGTACTTC.

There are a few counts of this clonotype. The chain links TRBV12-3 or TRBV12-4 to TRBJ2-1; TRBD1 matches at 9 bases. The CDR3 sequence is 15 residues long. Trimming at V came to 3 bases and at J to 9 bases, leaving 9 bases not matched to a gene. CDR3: CASSLVGTGRGEQFF. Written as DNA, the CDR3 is TGTGCCAGCAGTTTGGTAGGGACAGGGAGGGGTGAGCAGTTCTTC.

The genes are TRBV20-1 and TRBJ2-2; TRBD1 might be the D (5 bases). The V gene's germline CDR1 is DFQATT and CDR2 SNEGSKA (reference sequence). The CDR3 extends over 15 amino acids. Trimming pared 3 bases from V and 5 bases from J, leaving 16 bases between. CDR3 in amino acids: CSARKGSRQTGELFF. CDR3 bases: TGCAGTGCTAGGAAGGGGTCGCGGCAGACCGGGGAGCTGTTTTTT.

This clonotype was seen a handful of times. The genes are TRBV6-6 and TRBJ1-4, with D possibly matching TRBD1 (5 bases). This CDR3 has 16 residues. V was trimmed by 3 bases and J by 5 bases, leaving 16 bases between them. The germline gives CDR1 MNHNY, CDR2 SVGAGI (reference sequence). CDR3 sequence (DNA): TGTGCCAGCAGTTATCAAGTTACGGGGCCCAATGAAAAACTGTTTTTT. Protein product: CASSYQVTGPNEKLFF.

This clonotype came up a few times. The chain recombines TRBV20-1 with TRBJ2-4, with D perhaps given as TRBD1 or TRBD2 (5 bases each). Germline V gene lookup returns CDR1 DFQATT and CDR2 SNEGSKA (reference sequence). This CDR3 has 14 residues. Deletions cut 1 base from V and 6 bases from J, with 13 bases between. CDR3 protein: CSARVTGGTNIQYF. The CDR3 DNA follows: TGCAGTGCTAGAGTAACTGGGGGAACAAACATTCAGTACTTC.